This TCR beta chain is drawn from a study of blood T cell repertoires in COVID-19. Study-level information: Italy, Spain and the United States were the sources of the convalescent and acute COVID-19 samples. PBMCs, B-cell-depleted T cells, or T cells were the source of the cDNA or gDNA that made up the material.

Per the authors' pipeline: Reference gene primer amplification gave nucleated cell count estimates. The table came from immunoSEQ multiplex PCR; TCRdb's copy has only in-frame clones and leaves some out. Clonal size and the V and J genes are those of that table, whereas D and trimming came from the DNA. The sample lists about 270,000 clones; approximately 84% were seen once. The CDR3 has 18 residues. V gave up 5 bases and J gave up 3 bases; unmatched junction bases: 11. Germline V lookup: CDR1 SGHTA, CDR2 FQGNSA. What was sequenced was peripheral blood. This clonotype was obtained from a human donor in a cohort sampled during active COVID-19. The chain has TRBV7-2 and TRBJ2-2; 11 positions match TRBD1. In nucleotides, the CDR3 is TGTGCCAGCAGCGCGAAGGACAGGGGGCTGCGGGACACCGGGGAGCTGTTTTTT. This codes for CASSAKDRGLRDTGELFF.